This TCR beta chain derives from a study of CD8+CD57+ T cells in acquired aplastic anemia. Study as a whole: Yields of DNA that came from sorted CD4+ and CD8+ cells averaged 3.2 ug.

V was clipped by 7 bases and J by 10 bases, with 14 bases between them. The CDR3 extends over 13 amino acids. Germline values: CDR1 MNHEY, CDR2 SVGAGI. Template material for TCR beta VDJ and CDR3 profiling consisted of genomic DNA. TCRdb reprocessed the reads via MiXCR and lists one record per CDR3 protein. The data hold about 220,000 distinct CDR3 sequences, with almost 35% observed a single time. This clonotype was recorded many times. The sample consisted of sorted CD4+, CD8+, or CD8+CD57+ T cells (not recorded which) from PBMCs. The source of this sequence is a human donor in good health, serving as a control. The chain uses TRBV6-5 and TRBJ1-6, with D unresolved. For the CDR3, the DNA is TGTGCCAGCAAAGTGGGGTTTATCTCACCCCTCCACTTT. It yields the protein CASKVGFISPLHF.